This T cell receptor (beta chain) was sequenced for a study of technical replicates of blood from a few donors. This CDR3 region has 13 residues. J lost 8 bases, V lost 8 bases, and 8 bases had no gene match. Germline CDR1 ENHRY, CDR2 SYGVKD. Repertoires were generated with immunoSEQ multiplex PCR, while TCRdb's copy carries only in-frame clones and drops some. The sample lists more than 60,000 clones, about 83% occurring once. This clonotype was sampled from a human donor in good health. Some clones in this sample may be carry-over from other donors' samples. Sequenced sample: PBMCs. V and J are TRBV10-3 and TRBJ2-1, with TRBD2 matching over 8 bases. CDR3 bases: TGTGCCATCCTTTCCGGGACTAGTGATGAGCAGTTCTTC. It translates to CAILSGTSDEQFF.